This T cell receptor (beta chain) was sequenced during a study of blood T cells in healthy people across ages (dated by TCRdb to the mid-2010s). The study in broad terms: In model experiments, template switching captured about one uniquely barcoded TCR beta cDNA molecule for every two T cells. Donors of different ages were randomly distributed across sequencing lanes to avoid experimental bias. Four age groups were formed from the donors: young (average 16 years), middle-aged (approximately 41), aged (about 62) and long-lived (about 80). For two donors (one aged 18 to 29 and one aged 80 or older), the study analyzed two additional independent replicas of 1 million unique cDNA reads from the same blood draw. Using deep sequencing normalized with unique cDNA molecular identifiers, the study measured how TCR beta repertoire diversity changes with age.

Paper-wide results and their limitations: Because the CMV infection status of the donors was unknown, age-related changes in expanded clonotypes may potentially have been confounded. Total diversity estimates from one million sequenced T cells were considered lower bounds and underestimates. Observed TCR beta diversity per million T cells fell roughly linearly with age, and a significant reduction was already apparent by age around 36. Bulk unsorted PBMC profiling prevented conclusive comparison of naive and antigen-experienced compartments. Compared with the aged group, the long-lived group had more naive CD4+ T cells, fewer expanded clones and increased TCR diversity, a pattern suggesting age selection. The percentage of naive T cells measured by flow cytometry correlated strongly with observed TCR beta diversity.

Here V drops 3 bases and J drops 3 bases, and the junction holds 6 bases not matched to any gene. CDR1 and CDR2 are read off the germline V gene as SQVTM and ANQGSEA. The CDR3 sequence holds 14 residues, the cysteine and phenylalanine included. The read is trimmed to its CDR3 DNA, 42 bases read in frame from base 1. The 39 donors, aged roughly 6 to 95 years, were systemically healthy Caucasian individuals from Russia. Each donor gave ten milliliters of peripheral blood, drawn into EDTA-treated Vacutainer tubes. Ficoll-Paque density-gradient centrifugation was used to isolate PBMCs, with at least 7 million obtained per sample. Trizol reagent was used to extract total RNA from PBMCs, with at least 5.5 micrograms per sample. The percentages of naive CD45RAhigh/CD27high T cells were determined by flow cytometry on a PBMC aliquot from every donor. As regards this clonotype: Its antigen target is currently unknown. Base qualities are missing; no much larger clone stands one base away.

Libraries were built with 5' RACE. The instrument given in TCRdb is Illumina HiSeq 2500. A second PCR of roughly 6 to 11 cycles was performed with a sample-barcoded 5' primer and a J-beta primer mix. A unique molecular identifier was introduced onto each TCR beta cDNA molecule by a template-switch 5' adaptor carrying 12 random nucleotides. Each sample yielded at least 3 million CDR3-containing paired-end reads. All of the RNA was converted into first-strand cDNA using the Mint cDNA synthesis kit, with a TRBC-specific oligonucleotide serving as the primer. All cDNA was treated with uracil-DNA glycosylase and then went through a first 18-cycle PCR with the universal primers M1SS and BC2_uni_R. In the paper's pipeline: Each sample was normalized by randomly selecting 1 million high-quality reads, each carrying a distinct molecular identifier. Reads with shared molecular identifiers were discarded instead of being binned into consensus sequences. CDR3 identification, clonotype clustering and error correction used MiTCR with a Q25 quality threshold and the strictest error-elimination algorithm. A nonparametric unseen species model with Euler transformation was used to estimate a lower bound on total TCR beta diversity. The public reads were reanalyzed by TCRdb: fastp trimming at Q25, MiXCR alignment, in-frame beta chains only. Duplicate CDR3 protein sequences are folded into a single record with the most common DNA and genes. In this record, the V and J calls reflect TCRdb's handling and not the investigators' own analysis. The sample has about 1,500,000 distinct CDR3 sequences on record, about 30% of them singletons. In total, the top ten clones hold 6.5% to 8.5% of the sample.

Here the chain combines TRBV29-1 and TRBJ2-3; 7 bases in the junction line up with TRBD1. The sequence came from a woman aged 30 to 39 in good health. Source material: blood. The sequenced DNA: TGCAGCGTTGACGACAGGGCAGGGACAGATACGCAGTATTTT. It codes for CSVDDRAGTDTQYF.